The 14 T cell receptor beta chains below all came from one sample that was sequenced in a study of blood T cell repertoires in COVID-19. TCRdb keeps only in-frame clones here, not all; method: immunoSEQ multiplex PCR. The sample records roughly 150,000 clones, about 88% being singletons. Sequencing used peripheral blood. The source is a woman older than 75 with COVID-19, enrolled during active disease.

The CDR3 DNA is TGTGCCAGCAGCTTATCAGGGCTCTACTCTGGAAACACCATATATTTT. Its protein is CASSLSGLYSGNTIYF. V is TRBV7-6 and J is TRBJ1-3, with D possibly matching TRBD1 (5 bases). The CDR3 totals 16 residues. In germline, CDR1 is SGHVS, CDR2 FNYEAQ. The germline V and J ends were trimmed by 2 bases and 0 bases, with 11 bases remaining between them.

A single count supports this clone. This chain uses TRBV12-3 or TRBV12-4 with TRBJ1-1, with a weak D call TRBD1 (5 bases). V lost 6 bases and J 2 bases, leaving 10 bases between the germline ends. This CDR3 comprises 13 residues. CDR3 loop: CASSRGGNTEAFF. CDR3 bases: TGTGCCAGCAGCCGCGGGGGAAACACTGAAGCTTTCTTT.

CDR3 DNA: TGTGCCAGCAGCAAAAGATCCGGGACAGGGGGTCAAGAGACCCAGTACTTC. Translated: CASSKRSGTGGQETQYF. The chain carries TRBV3-1 (or the pseudogene TRBV3-2) and TRBJ2-5; 11 nucleotides agree with TRBD1. Germline V gene sequence: CDR1 LGHDT, CDR2 YNNKEL (reference sequence). V lost 5 bases, J lost 2 bases, and 10 bases stayed unmatched. The CDR3 consists of 17 residues.

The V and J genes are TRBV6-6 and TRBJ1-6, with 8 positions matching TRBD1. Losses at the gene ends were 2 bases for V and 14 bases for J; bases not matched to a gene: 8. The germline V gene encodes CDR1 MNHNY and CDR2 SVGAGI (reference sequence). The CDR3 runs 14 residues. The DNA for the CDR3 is TGTGCCAGCAGTTACACGCTGGACAGGGCTACCCTCCACTTT. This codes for CASSYTLDRATLHF.

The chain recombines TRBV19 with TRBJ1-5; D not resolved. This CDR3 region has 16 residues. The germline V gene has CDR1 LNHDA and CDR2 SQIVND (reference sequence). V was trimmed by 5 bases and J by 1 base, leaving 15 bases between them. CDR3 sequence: CASSLPGEGSNQPQHF. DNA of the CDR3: TGTGCCAGTAGTCTCCCCGGGGAAGGGAGCAATCAGCCCCAGCATTTT.

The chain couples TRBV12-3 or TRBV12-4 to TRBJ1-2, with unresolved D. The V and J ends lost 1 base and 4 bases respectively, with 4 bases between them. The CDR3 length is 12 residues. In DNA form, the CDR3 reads TGTGCCAGCAGTTTAGACACCTATGGCTACACCTTC. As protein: CASSLDTYGYTF.

The CDR3 nucleotides are TGTGCCAGCAGCCAAACAACAGGTAACACTGAAGCTTTCTTT. Translating it yields CASSQTTGNTEAFF. The chain employs TRBV3-1 (or the pseudogene TRBV3-2) and TRBJ1-1; tentative D call: TRBD1 (5 bases). The germline V gene encodes CDR1 LGHDT and CDR2 YNNKEL (reference sequence). V lost 2 bases and J lost 2, with 9 bases in between. The CDR3 totals 14 residues.

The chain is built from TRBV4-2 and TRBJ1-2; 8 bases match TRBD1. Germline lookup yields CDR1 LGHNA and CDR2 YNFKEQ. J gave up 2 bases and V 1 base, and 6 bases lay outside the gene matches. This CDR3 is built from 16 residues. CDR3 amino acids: CASSQATGGQNYGYTF. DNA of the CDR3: TGTGCCAGCAGCCAAGCTACAGGGGGACAAAACTATGGCTACACCTTC.

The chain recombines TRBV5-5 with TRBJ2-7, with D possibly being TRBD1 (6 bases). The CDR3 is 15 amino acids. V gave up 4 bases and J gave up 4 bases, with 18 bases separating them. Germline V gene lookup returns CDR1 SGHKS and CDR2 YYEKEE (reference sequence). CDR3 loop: CASSLVRGTGYEQYF. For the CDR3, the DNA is TGTGCCAGCAGCCTCGTCAGGGGCACAGGTTACGAGCAGTACTTC.

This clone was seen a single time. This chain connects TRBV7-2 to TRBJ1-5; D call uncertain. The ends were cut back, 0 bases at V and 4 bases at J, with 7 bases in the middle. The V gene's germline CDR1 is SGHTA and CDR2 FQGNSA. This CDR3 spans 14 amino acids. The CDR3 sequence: CASSLAGSNQPQHF. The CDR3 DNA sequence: TGTGCCAGCAGCTTAGCCGGGTCGAATCAGCCCCAGCATTTT.

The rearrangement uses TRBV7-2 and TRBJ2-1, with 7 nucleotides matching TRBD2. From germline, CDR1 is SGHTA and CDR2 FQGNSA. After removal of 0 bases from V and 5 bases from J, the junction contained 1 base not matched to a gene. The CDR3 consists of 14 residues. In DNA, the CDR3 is TGTGCCAGCAGCTTAGCTGGGACTAACAATGAGCAGTTCTTC. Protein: CASSLAGTNNEQFF.

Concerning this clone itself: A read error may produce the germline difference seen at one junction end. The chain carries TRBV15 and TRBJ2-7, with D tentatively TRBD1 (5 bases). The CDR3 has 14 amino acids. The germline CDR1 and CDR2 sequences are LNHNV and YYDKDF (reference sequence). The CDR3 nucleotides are TGTGCCACCGGCAGATCTCAGGGCCCCTACGAGCAGTACTTC. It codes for CATGRSQGPYEQYF. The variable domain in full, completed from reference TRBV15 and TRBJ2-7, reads DAMVIQNPRYQVTQFGKPVTLSCSQTLNHNVMYWYQQKSSQAPKLLFHYYDKDFNNEADTPDNFQSRRPNTSFCFLDIRSPGLGDTAMYLCATGRSQGPYEQYFGPGTRLTVT.

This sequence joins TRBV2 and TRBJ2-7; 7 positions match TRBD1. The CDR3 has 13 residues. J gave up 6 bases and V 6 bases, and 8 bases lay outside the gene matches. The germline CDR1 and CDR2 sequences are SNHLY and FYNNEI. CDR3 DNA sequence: TGTGCCAGCAGGGCGACAGGGATCCCCGAGCAGTACTTC. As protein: CASRATGIPEQYF.

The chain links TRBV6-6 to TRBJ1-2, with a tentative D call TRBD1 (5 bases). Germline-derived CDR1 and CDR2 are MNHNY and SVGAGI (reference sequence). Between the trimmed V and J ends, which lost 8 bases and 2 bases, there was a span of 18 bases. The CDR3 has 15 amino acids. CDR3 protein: CASHLGGVNNYGYTF. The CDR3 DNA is TGTGCCAGCCACCTGGGGGGGGTTAACAACTATGGCTACACCTTC.